These 8 T cell receptor beta chains were sequenced from one sample in a study of vaccination effects on CD4 cells after COVID-19. These receptors have no identified antigens. CD4+ T cell isolation took place after more than eight days of culture. Vaccine administered to participants consisted of two doses of either BNT162b2 or mRNA-1273. TCRdb's table, derived via immunoSEQ multiplex PCR, lists solely in-frame clones and lacks some. The sample carries approximately 29,000 clones, around two thirds recorded once. Sequenced here: CD4+ T cells from PBMCs cultured without peptide, sampled after COVID-19 vaccination. The receptors were sampled from a human donor who received a COVID-19 vaccine.

This clone was seen a handful of times. This chain connects TRBV10-3 to TRBJ1-1; no clear D gene. V lost 6 bases to trimming and J lost 1 base, with 9 bases between them. The germline CDR1 and CDR2 sequences are ENHRY and SYGVKD. The CDR3 has 13 residues. The CDR3 loop is CAISPSANTEAFF. Here the CDR3 DNA reads TGTGCCATCAGCCCCTCGGCGAACACTGAAGCTTTCTTT.

The chain combines TRBV5-5 with TRBJ1-5, with D tentatively TRBD1 (5 bases). This CDR3 spans 13 amino acids. Germline V gene lookup returns CDR1 SGHKS and CDR2 YYEKEE (reference sequence). V was clipped by 2 bases and J by 6 bases, with 9 bases between them. CDR3 in amino acids: CASSFRDGQPQHF. The DNA of the CDR3 is TGTGCCAGCAGCTTCAGGGATGGTCAGCCCCAGCATTTT.

The genes are TRBV29-1 and TRBJ2-1; no definite D call. Between the trimmed V and J ends, which lost 0 bases and 2 bases, there was a span of 11 bases. The germline CDR1 and CDR2 sequences are SQVTM and ANQGSEA. This CDR3 is 15 amino acids long. In nucleotides, the CDR3 is TGCAGCGTTGAAGACGGAGCCCTAGCCTACAATGAGCAGTTCTTC. Translated, it gives CSVEDGALAYNEQFF.

The sample holds one count of this clone. J is TRBJ2-1 and V is TRBV3-1 (or the pseudogene TRBV3-2), with 10 positions matching TRBD2. Germline V gives CDR1 LGHDT, CDR2 YNNKEL (reference sequence). J gave up 15 bases and V 4 bases, and 12 bases lay outside the gene matches. The CDR3 extends over 14 amino acids. The CDR3 region is CASSPRISGGPGFF. DNA of the CDR3: TGTGCCAGCAGCCCCCGTATTAGCGGGGGGCCGGGGTTCTTC.

V gene TRBV10-2 combines with J gene TRBJ2-7; TRBD2 aligns across 15 bases. Germline-derived CDR1 and CDR2 are WSHSY and SAAADI. Trimming removed 6 bases from V and 6 bases from J; junction bases left unmatched: 0. The CDR3 consists of 13 residues. DNA of the CDR3: TGCGCCAGCAGGGGACTAGCGGGAGGCGAGCAGTACTTC. Residues: CASRGLAGGEQYF.

The rearrangement uses TRBV5-1 and TRBJ2-1; D possibly matches TRBD1 or TRBD2 (6 bases each). V was clipped by 1 base and J by 12 bases, with 14 bases between them. The length of the CDR3 is 13 residues. Germline V lookup: CDR1 SGHRS, CDR2 YFSETQ. The CDR3 nucleotides are TGCGCCAGCAGCTTGAGGGGGGTGACGGGGCAGTTCTTC. Translating gives CASSLRGVTGQFF.

This clone was seen just once. The chain joins TRBV24-1 to TRBJ2-5; possibly TRBD2 for D (5 bases). Germline V gene data show CDR1 as KGHDR and CDR2 as SFDVKD. V was shortened by 7 bases and J by 1 base, with 12 bases between the two germline ends. This CDR3 has 14 amino acids. CDR3 region: CATSGGPPQETQYF. The DNA for the CDR3 is TGTGCCACCAGCGGCGGGCCACCCCAAGAGACCCAGTACTTC.

This clone appeared a few times. The CDR3 here is CASHPPTGTNEQYF. CDR3 bases: TGTGCCTCTCACCCACCTACAGGGACCAACGAGCAGTACTTC. The chain uses TRBV30 and TRBJ2-7; the D gene is possibly TRBD1 (6 bases). The CDR3 consists of 14 residues. Trimming left V 7 bases short and J 5 bases short, with 21 bases between. Germline values: CDR1 GTSNPN, CDR2 SVGIG (reference sequence).